This T cell receptor (beta chain) was recorded in a study of OX40 agonist ivuxolimab in advanced cancers. Study conclusions and caveats: There was clonal expansion of CD4+ and CD8+ blood T cells by week 6 at 0.1 to 3.0 mg/kg.

CDR3 length: 15 amino acids. CDR1 SNHLY and CDR2 FYNNEI come from the germline V gene. V lost 6 bases to trimming and J lost 8 bases; unmatched junction nucleotides: 12. This clone was seen a handful of times. Its target is unknown. Patients with autoimmune history or systemic immunosuppression were excluded. TCRdb keeps only in-frame clones here, not all; method: immunoSEQ multiplex PCR. The repertoire holds 75,000 to 100,000 clones, with approximately 84% as singletons. The sample here was CD4+ or CD8+ T cells sorted from blood, taken in a trial of the OX40 agonist ivuxolimab. The J gene is TRBJ1-4, the V gene TRBV2, with TRBD1 matching over 7 bases. The receptor's source is an adult with an advanced solid tumor such as melanoma, head and neck, liver or kidney cancer. The CDR3 region is CASRNQDRRGEKLFF. In DNA form, the CDR3 reads TGTGCCAGCAGAAATCAGGACAGGCGGGGGGAAAAACTGTTTTTT.